A single sample is the source of the 5 T cell receptor beta chains below, sequenced in a study of T cell responses to AZD1222 COVID-19 vaccine. TCRdb's table, derived via immunoSEQ multiplex PCR, lists solely in-frame clones and lacks some. The data contain approximately 300,000 clones, around 93% of them singletons. The sequencing here drew on peripheral blood, taken 28 days after the second AZD1222 dose. These receptors all stem from an adult who received the AZD1222 COVID-19 vaccine.

The CDR3 sequence is CASSLRRTYEQYF. The CDR3, as DNA: TGTGCCAGCAGTTTAAGGAGGACCTACGAGCAGTACTTC. V and J are TRBV28 and TRBJ2-7, with D possibly TRBD2 on 5 matching bases. V lost 2 bases and J lost 2, with 7 bases in between. The CDR3 extends over 13 amino acids. Per the germline V gene, CDR1 is MDHEN and CDR2 is SYDVKM. The full variable domain, its missing parts supplied by reference TRBV28 and TRBJ2-7, is DVKVTQSSRYLVKRTGEKVFLECVQDMDHENMFWYRQDPGLGLRLIYFSYDVKMKEKGDIPEGYSVSREKKERFSLILESASTNQTSMYLCASSLRRTYEQYFGPGTRLTVT.

The chain has TRBV20-1 and TRBJ1-2; 10 nucleotides line up with TRBD1. Per germline, CDR1 DFQATT and CDR2 SNEGSKA (reference sequence). The CDR3 is 17 residues long. Trimming cost V 3 bases and J 2 bases; bases outside gene matches: 12. CDR3 nucleotides: TGCAGTGCTAGTTGGGACAGGGGACCCATTGAAAACTATGGCTACACCTTC. Translated, it gives CSASWDRGPIENYGYTF.

This clone has a handful of counts. The junction and the germline gene differ at one end; a read error may be behind it. This chain connects TRBV19 to TRBJ2-3; a possible D gene is TRBD2 (6 bases). Germline V gene lookup returns CDR1 LNHDA and CDR2 SQIVND (reference sequence). CDR3 length: 15 residues. The CDR3 loop is CASREAEGSTYTQYF. The CDR3 bases are TGTGCCAGTAGAGAAGCGGAGGGTAGCACATATACGCAGTATTTT. Using reference TRBV19 and TRBJ2-3 for the parts outside the CDR3, the full variable domain is DGGITQSPKYLFRKEGQNVTLSCEQNLNHDAMYWYRQDPGQGLRLIYYSQIVNDFQKGDIAEGYSVSREKKESFPLTVTSAQKNPTAFYLCASREAEGSTYTQYFGPGTRLTVL.

J is TRBJ1-1 and V is TRBV3-1 (or the pseudogene TRBV3-2), with a weak D call TRBD1 (5 bases). The CDR3 consists of 13 residues. The V end lost 5 bases, the J end lost 7 bases, and 14 bases lay between the germline ends. Germline V lookup: CDR1 LGHDT, CDR2 YNNKEL (reference sequence). The CDR3: CASSSPGPGEAFF. CDR3 DNA sequence: TGTGCCAGCAGCTCCCCGGGACCCGGTGAAGCTTTCTTT.

V usage is TRBV28 and J usage is TRBJ2-2; D is possibly TRBD1 (6 bases). V dropped 3 bases and J dropped 3 bases, with 11 bases sitting between them. Germline loops: CDR1 MDHEN, CDR2 SYDVKM. CDR3 size: 15 residues. Here the CDR3 DNA reads TGTGCCAGCAGTTTCAGACAGGATTACACCGGGGAGCTGTTTTTT. Translated: CASSFRQDYTGELFF.